The T cell receptor beta chain described here comes from a study of regulatory T cells in long-lasting Graves disease. Construction of TCR beta libraries relied on iRepertoire HTBI primers and on Arm-PCR targeting CDR3 regions. In the original workflow: Across samples, 60 to 75 TRBV and 12 to 15 TRBJ segments were found. One entry per CDR3 protein, called by TCRdb with MiXCR from the multiplex PCR reads. TCRdb assigned the V and J calls; the authors' analysis was not used. In the table there are 510,000 or so distinct CDR3 sequences, around 13% of which are singletons. Noted time point: newly diagnosed GD, antithyroid drugs for less than 3 months. From RNA extracted from PBMCs, the TCR library was made. Those enrolled as patients came out of an endocrinology department in Xi'an, China. Between the trimmed V and J ends, which lost 0 bases and 3 bases, there was a span of 15 bases. Germline V CDR1 and CDR2: GTSNPN, SVGIG (reference sequence). This CDR3 is 16 amino acids long.

Study-wide results and caveats: It was in persistent disease that TRBV28, TRBJ1-2 and TRBJ2-5 were favored.

This clonotype has a count of ten or more. The antigen remains unidentified. The same data also went into a second study, on T cells in Graves' hyperthyroidism and ophthalmopathy. That paper notes: The study enrolled patients aged 18 to 65 with newly diagnosed hyperthyroidism of under 2 months' duration.

This TCR came from a woman aged 25 to 39 with Graves disease. The sample in question was peripheral blood mononuclear cells (PBMCs), obtained at new diagnosis, from a patient treated with antithyroid drugs. The chain carries TRBV30 and TRBJ1-5; D might be TRBD1 (5 bases). The CDR3 reads CAWSVGTGRSNQPQHF. In DNA form, the CDR3 reads TGTGCCTGGAGTGTGGGAACAGGAAGGTCCAATCAGCCCCAGCATTTT.